The 27 T cell receptor beta chains listed next were all sequenced from one sample in a study of shared clonotypes between healthy human individuals. Here immunoSEQ multiplex PCR was the method, and the copy in TCRdb shows in-frame clones only, minus some. Of approximately 470,000 clones in the sample, approximately 82% are singletons; the top ten hold about 12%. Sample: PBMCs. The receptor set was obtained from a woman between 40 and 55 years old in good health. Some clones in this sample may be carry-over from other donors' samples.

In regard to this clone: One junction end does not reproduce the germline sequence, and a read error may be involved. The genes are TRBV5-1 and TRBJ1-1, with 10 bases that match TRBD1. This CDR3 is built from 15 residues. CDR1 and CDR2 from the germline V gene are SGHRS and YFSETQ. CDR3 amino acids: CASSITGQGNTEASF. Here the CDR3 DNA reads TGCGCCAGCAGCATCACGGGACAGGGGAACACTGAAGCTTCCTTT. Full variable domain (remainder filled in from reference TRBV5-1 and TRBJ1-1): KAGVTQTPRYLIKTRGQQVTLSCSPISGHRSVSWYQQTPGQGLQFLFEYFSETQRNKGNFPGRFSGRQFSNSRSEMNVSTLELGDSALYLCASSITGQGNTEASFGQGTRLTVV.

J is TRBJ1-1 and V is TRBV6-5, with 7 bases aligning to TRBD1. The length of the CDR3 is 14 residues. Looked up from germline, CDR1 is MNHEY and CDR2 is SVGAGI. Trimming took 6 bases from V and 4 from J; bases not matched to a gene: 8. In DNA form, the CDR3 reads TGTGCCAGCAGCTCGGGCAGGGGGACCACTGAAGCTTTCTTT. Protein sequence: CASSSGRGTTEAFF.

The rearrangement uses TRBV18 and TRBJ2-7, with D possibly being TRBD1 or TRBD2 (5 bases each). CDR3 size: 13 residues. CDR1 is KGHSH, CDR2 LQKENI, per germline. V was pared by 8 bases and J by 4 bases, with 15 bases between. This CDR3 is CASREGKSYEQYF. Written as DNA, the CDR3 is TGTGCCAGCCGCGAGGGGAAATCTTACGAGCAGTACTTC.

Comment on this clone: The germline gene is not matched at one end of the junction; a read error may be the cause. This chain uses TRBV11-2 with TRBJ1-2, with D tentatively TRBD1 (6 bases). CDR3 length: 13 residues. Germline loops: CDR1 SGHAT, CDR2 FQNNGV. The CDR3, as DNA: TGTGCCAGCAGCTTACCCGGACAGTATTACTTCACTTTC. It encodes CASSLPGQYYFTF.

In the case of this clone: No conserved phenylalanine or tryptophan is present at the end of the CDR3, so a read error is the likely explanation. This chain connects TRBV10-3 to TRBJ1-1; tentative D call: TRBD1 (5 bases). The CDR3 is 13 amino acids. V was trimmed by 2 bases and J by 6 bases, leaving 10 bases between them. CDR1 is ENHRY and CDR2 is SYGVKD in the germline V gene. In DNA form, the CDR3 reads TGTGCCATCAGTGAGGGGGGGTTCGCTGAAGCTTTCCTT. Amino acids: CAISEGGFAEAFL.

The chain uses TRBV7-9 and TRBJ2-7; D call uncertain. There are 14 residues in the CDR3. Trimming cost V 5 bases and J 4 bases, with 15 bases left between them. In germline, CDR1 is SEHNR, CDR2 FQNEAQ (reference sequence). As DNA, the CDR3 is TGTGCCAGCAGCCCCGTGGCAGCACCTTACGAGCAGTACTTC. Protein product: CASSPVAAPYEQYF.

The rearrangement uses TRBV7-2 and TRBJ2-5; 7 bases align to TRBD2. The J call may be incorrect, as the DNA end agrees better with TRBJ2-7. The CDR3 has 14 amino acids. In germline, CDR1 is SGHTA, CDR2 FQGNSA. The CDR3 loop reads CASSFGLGSYEQYF. CDR3 coding DNA: TGTGCCAGCAGCTTCGGACTAGGCTCATACGAGCAGTACTTC.

This clone is a singleton in its sample. The chain has TRBV27 and TRBJ1-1, with D hard to call. V dropped 6 bases and J dropped 3 bases, with 14 bases sitting between them. From germline, CDR1 is MNHEY and CDR2 SMNVEV (reference sequence). The CDR3 extends over 14 amino acids. As DNA, the CDR3 is TGTGCCAGCAGGGTAACGCTTACGGACACTGAAGCTTTCTTT. Amino acids: CASRVTLTDTEAFF.

The rearrangement uses TRBV7-9 and TRBJ2-5; 8 bases align to TRBD2. The V and J ends lost 1 base and 2 bases, in that order; junction bases with no gene match: 3. Germline V gene data show CDR1 as SEHNR and CDR2 as FQNEAQ (reference sequence). The CDR3 is 15 amino acids. As DNA, the CDR3 is TGTGCCAGCAGCTTAGGGCTAGCGGGTCAAGAGACCCAGTACTTC. Protein sequence: CASSLGLAGQETQYF. Combining the CDR3 with reference TRBV7-9 and TRBJ2-5 gives the whole variable domain DTGVSQNPRHKITKRGQNVTFRCDPISEHNRLYWYRQTLGQGPEFLTYFQNEAQLEKSRLLSDRFSAERPKGSFSTLEIQRTEQGDSAMYLCASSLGLAGQETQYFGPGTRLLVL.

The J gene is TRBJ1-3, the V gene TRBV7-3; 7 bases are shared with TRBD1. The CDR3 runs 14 residues. Unmatched junction bases numbered 1, after V lost 2 bases and J lost 3 bases. Germline V gene data show CDR1 as SGHTA and CDR2 as FQGTGA. CDR3 DNA: TGTGCCAGCAGCTTATCAGGGGGTGGAAACACCATATATTTT. As protein: CASSLSGGGNTIYF.

Points on this clone: No DNA is shown, since the ends of the CDR3 on it are uncertain; the CDR3 is the one TCRdb lists. The chain carries TRBV12-1 and TRBJ2-7; the tabulated D call, TRBD1, remains unverified against the DNA. TRBV12-1 is classified as a pseudogene. The CDR3 totals 15 residues, both ends included. CDR3 protein: CASSFVGQGTYEQYF.

The J gene is TRBJ2-6, the V gene TRBV27; no clear D gene. Germline assignment: CDR1 MNHEY and CDR2 SMNVEV (reference sequence). The CDR3 is made up of 13 amino acids. The V end was cut by 8 bases, the J end by 0 bases, with 5 bases between. The CDR3 DNA follows: TGTGCCAGCCGACTCTCTGGGGCCAACGTCCTGACTTTC. Translation gives CASRLSGANVLTF.

The V and J genes are TRBV7-2 and TRBJ2-1; possible D gene TRBD2, 5 bases. Between the trimmed V and J ends, which lost 4 bases and 10 bases, there was a span of 11 bases. Germline V lookup: CDR1 SGHTA, CDR2 FQGNSA. This CDR3 contains 12 residues. The CDR3 region has the DNA TGTGCCAGCAGCTATAGCTCGGGAGAGCAGTTCTTC. Protein: CASSYSSGEQFF. Full variable domain (rest looked up from reference TRBV7-2 and TRBJ2-1): GAGVSQSPSNKVTEKGKDVELRCDPISGHTALYWYRQSLGQGLEFLIYFQGNSAPDKSGLPSDRFSAERTGGSVSTLTIQRTQQEDSAVYLCASSYSSGEQFFGPGTRLTVL.

The genes are TRBV7-3 and TRBJ2-1; 7 bases are shared with TRBD2. This CDR3 has 15 amino acids. J gave up 5 bases and V 0 bases, and 4 bases lay outside the gene matches. Germline CDR1 and CDR2: SGHTA and FQGTGA. This CDR3 is CASSLTAGLHNEQFF. CDR3 bases: TGTGCCAGCAGCTTAACCGCGGGACTACACAATGAGCAGTTCTTC.

J is TRBJ2-1 and V is TRBV9; TRBD2 agrees at 8 bases. This CDR3 has 14 amino acids. V lost 3 bases to trimming and J lost 5 bases; unmatched junction nucleotides: 4. Germline V gene lookup returns CDR1 SGDLS and CDR2 YYNGEE. The CDR3 bases are TGTGCCAGCAGCGAGACTAGCGCCGACAATGAGCAGTTCTTC. This sequence encodes CASSETSADNEQFF.

The chain uses TRBV29-1 and TRBJ2-7; TRBD2 agrees at 16 bases. CDR1 is SQVTM, CDR2 ANQGSEA, per germline. V trimming: 4 bases; J trimming: 6 bases; junction bases outside the gene matches: 6. This CDR3 contains 15 residues. The CDR3 coding sequence is TGCAGCGTTGTCCCGGGACTAGCGGGAGGGAGCGAGCAGTACTTC. Translating it yields CSVVPGLAGGSEQYF.

The chain combines TRBV18 with TRBJ1-1; D is perhaps TRBD1 (5 bases). V was shortened by 3 bases and J by 4 bases, with 9 bases between the two germline ends. CDR1 is KGHSH, CDR2 LQKENI, per germline. The CDR3 covers 13 residues. The DNA of the CDR3 is TGTGCCAGCTCACCTGACCAGGGCACTGAAGCTTTCTTT. Its protein product is CASSPDQGTEAFF.

The chain has TRBV5-1 and TRBJ2-5; D may correspond to TRBD1 or TRBD2 (5 bases each). CDR3 length: 12 residues. V was cut by 2 bases and J by 5 bases, with 7 bases left in between. CDR1 is SGHRS and CDR2 is YFSETQ in the germline V gene. CDR3 loop: CASSFGAETQYF. The DNA of the CDR3 is TGCGCCAGCAGCTTCGGGGCTGAGACCCAGTACTTC.

The chain employs TRBV7-2 and TRBJ2-7, with 7 bases aligning to TRBD1. Germline-derived CDR1 and CDR2 are SGHTA and FQGNSA. CDR3 length: 15 amino acids. Trimming at V came to 4 bases and at J to 7 bases, leaving 13 bases not matched to a gene. DNA of the CDR3: TGTGCCAGCAGCTCTCCAGGGACAGCCCCTTTAGAGCAGTACTTC. Protein product: CASSSPGTAPLEQYF.

The chain joins TRBV29-1 to TRBJ2-7; a possible D gene is TRBD1 (6 bases). Germline V gene sequence: CDR1 SQVTM, CDR2 ANQGSEA. The CDR3 is 18 residues long. Trimming took off 0 bases at V and 3 bases at J, with 24 bases between the two ends. The CDR3 is CSVEEVGSSKGGRYEQYF. The CDR3 region has the DNA TGCAGCGTTGAAGAGGTCGGGTCGTCTAAAGGGGGTCGCTACGAGCAGTACTTC.

This chain links TRBV5-1 with TRBJ2-3, with D possibly matching TRBD1 (6 bases). Germline V gene data show CDR1 as SGHRS and CDR2 as YFSETQ. The CDR3 runs 15 residues. The ends were cut back, 4 bases at V and 0 bases at J, with 12 bases in the middle. The CDR3 reads CASSETGYSTDTQYF. The CDR3 DNA is TGCGCCAGCAGCGAGACAGGCTACAGCACAGATACGCAGTATTTT. The entire variable domain, with the rest obtained from reference TRBV5-1 and TRBJ2-3, is as follows: KAGVTQTPRYLIKTRGQQVTLSCSPISGHRSVSWYQQTPGQGLQFLFEYFSETQRNKGNFPGRFSGRQFSNSRSEMNVSTLELGDSALYLCASSETGYSTDTQYFGPGTRLTVL.

Worth noting for this clone: This may be a read error: a much more frequent sequence differs by one nucleotide. The chain carries TRBV28 and TRBJ2-2, with TRBD2 identical over 13 bases. Germline lookup yields CDR1 MDHEN and CDR2 SYDVKM. The CDR3 runs 15 residues. In DNA, the CDR3 is TGTGCCGGCAGCCGGACTAGCGGGAGCTTCGGGGAGCTGTTTTTT. Translation: CAGSRTSGSFGELFF.

In this sample, this clone turned up many times. Distinct nucleotide sequences in the sample also encode this CDR3. This chain links TRBV28 with TRBJ2-7, with D possibly TRBD1 on 6 matching bases. Germline V CDR1 and CDR2: MDHEN, SYDVKM. This CDR3 is 15 amino acids long. V lost 5 bases and J 3 bases, leaving 17 bases between the germline ends. The DNA for the CDR3 is TGTGCCAGCAGTACCCGCACAGGGATCCTCTACGAGCAGTACTTC. It yields the protein CASSTRTGILYEQYF.

The chain links TRBV7-3 to TRBJ2-2; no clear D. The germline gives CDR1 SGHTA, CDR2 FQGTGA. This CDR3 spans 14 amino acids. V was cut by 2 bases and J by 2 bases, with 6 bases left in between. The CDR3 loop is CASSLGVNTGELFF. CDR3 DNA sequence: TGTGCCAGCAGCTTAGGGGTAAACACCGGGGAGCTGTTTTTT.

The rearrangement uses TRBV7-2 and TRBJ2-4; TRBD2 is a possible D gene (5 bases). CDR1 is SGHTA and CDR2 is FQGNSA in the germline V gene. CDR3 length: 15 amino acids. The V end was cut by 5 bases, the J end by 6 bases, with 17 bases between. The CDR3 DNA sequence: TGTGCCAGCAGCCCGAAGGGTAGCGAAGGAAACATTCAGTACTTC. Translation gives CASSPKGSEGNIQYF.

V usage is TRBV7-6 and J usage is TRBJ2-7; 9 bases fit TRBD2. Germline CDR1 SGHVS, CDR2 FNYEAQ. The CDR3 extends over 16 amino acids. The ends lost 5 bases at V and 2 bases at J; junction bases unmatched: 10. The CDR3 DNA follows: TGTGCCAGCAGCGTACTGGCTAGCGGGAACACCTACGAGCAGTACTTC. Translating gives CASSVLASGNTYEQYF. The complete variable domain, with remaining parts taken from reference TRBV7-6 and TRBJ2-7, reads GAGVSQSPRYKVTKRGQDVALRCDPISGHVSLYWYRQALGQGPEFLTYFNYEAQQDKSGLPNDRFSAERPEGSISTLTIQRTEQRDSAMYRCASSVLASGNTYEQYFGPGTRLTVT.

This clone occurred a few times. The rearrangement joins TRBV30 to TRBJ2-2, with a weak D call TRBD1 (6 bases). The CDR3 runs 13 residues. Germline V lookup: CDR1 GTSNPN, CDR2 SVGIG (reference sequence). Trimming removed 7 bases at V and 6 bases at J, with 15 bases between. The CDR3 nucleotides read TGTGCCTCGAACAGGGTTATGGCCGGGGAGCTGTTTTTT. Its translation: CASNRVMAGELFF.